This T cell receptor beta chain was captured by sequencing in a study of read filtering for tumor transcriptome and immune sequencing. Whole-study context: IR-seq gave about 3.5 to 11 million TCR reads per sample; RNA-seq gave roughly 75 to 1,400.

Study-wide findings and caveats: RNA-seq captured clonotypes less deeply and reliably than IR-seq.

Bone marrow was sampled from every patient at the time of active disease. The library was built from approximately 400 ng RNA with molecular barcoded adaptors for alpha/delta and beta/gamma chains. TCRdb reprocessed the reads via MiXCR and lists one record per CDR3 protein. The sample comprises about 130,000 distinct CDR3 sequences, 10% to 15% of which are singletons, and roughly 9.6% rests with the top ten. This clonotype was seen at least ten times. Its antigen is unidentified. V lost 6 bases to trimming and J lost 1 base; unmatched junction nucleotides: 3. The CDR3 extends over 15 amino acids. The sequence was obtained from a donor aged 40 or over with multiple myeloma. Sequenced material: a population of CD138-negative cells sorted from bone marrow. This chain links TRBV12-3 or TRBV12-4 with TRBJ2-1, with 10 positions matching TRBD1. CDR3: CASRPGQGSYNEQFF. CDR3 nucleotides: TGTGCCAGCAGACCGGGACAGGGGTCCTACAATGAGCAGTTCTTC.